Reported below is one T cell receptor (beta chain). The source of the sample is a study of control samples from healthy donors and cancer patients. Libraries were prepared by immunoSEQ multiplex PCR; TCRdb keeps only in-frame clonotypes and omits some of them. This repertoire shows roughly 99,000 clones, almost 85% found once; its top ten account for approximately 2%. The trim removed 4 bases at V and 5 bases at J, leaving 7 bases unmatched. Germline CDR1 and CDR2: SGHVS and FQNEAQ. The CDR3 runs 15 residues. The chain employs TRBV7-8 and TRBJ2-5, with TRBD1 matching 10 bases. This sequence originates from a man aged 55 to 69 in good health. Sequencing used blood. The CDR3 DNA reads TGTGCCAGCAGCTCCCGGACAGGGGGTGGGGAGACCCAGTACTTC. Its protein is CASSSRTGGGETQYF.